The 19 T cell receptor beta chains below were found in one sample sequenced in a study of graft-versus-host responses after intestinal transplantation. No antigens are known for them. Sequencing used immunoSEQ multiplex PCR; TCRdb keeps in-frame clones, though not all of them. The sample consists of about 88,000 clones, 94% of them appearing once. The specimen comprised unstimulated CD4+ T cells sorted from spleen or lymph node cells, sampled before transplant. The receptors stem from a human donor who was the organ donor for an intestinal transplant.

V is TRBV7-3 and J is TRBJ1-1; D remains unclear. Germline V gene data show CDR1 as SGHTA and CDR2 as FQGTGA. V lost 4 bases to trimming and J lost 1 base, with 7 bases between them. The CDR3 runs to 13 residues. The CDR3 region is CASSSDSNTEAFF. Written as DNA, the CDR3 is TGTGCCAGCAGCTCGGACTCGAACACTGAAGCTTTCTTT.

The rearrangement joins TRBV28 to TRBJ1-1; D call uncertain. The CDR3 is 11 amino acids. Germline V gene data show CDR1 as MDHEN and CDR2 as SYDVKM. Between the trimmed V and J ends, which lost 3 bases and 9 bases, there was a span of 8 bases. The CDR3 sequence is CASSFSGKAFF. In DNA form, the CDR3 reads TGTGCCAGCAGTTTCTCGGGGAAAGCTTTCTTT.

The chain joins TRBV6-1 to TRBJ2-3, with D possibly being TRBD1 or TRBD2 (6 bases each). Trimming cost V 7 bases and J 4 bases, with 15 bases left between them. CDR3 length: 14 residues. CDR1 is MNHNS, CDR2 SASEGT, per germline. The CDR3 is CASIQGRGADTQYF. The CDR3 DNA is TGTGCCAGCATTCAGGGAAGGGGGGCAGATACGCAGTATTTT.

This chain uses TRBV30 with TRBJ2-1; 9 bases match TRBD2. This CDR3 contains 13 residues. After removal of 4 bases from V and 5 bases from J, the junction contained 3 bases not matched to a gene. From germline, CDR1 is GTSNPN and CDR2 SVGIG (reference sequence). The CDR3 protein is CAWMRGGHNEQFF. CDR3 DNA sequence: TGTGCCTGGATGCGGGGGGGGCACAATGAGCAGTTCTTC.

This clone has just one count. The chain has TRBV19 and TRBJ1-2; D not resolved. The CDR3 totals 14 residues. Germline V gene sequence: CDR1 LNHDA, CDR2 SQIVND (reference sequence). V shed 6 bases and J shed 5 bases, with 16 bases lying between them. CDR3 sequence: CASRQAAVGYGYTF. The CDR3 nucleotides read TGTGCCAGTAGGCAGGCGGCGGTTGGTTATGGCTACACCTTC.

The CDR3 loop reads CASRAGPNQPQHF. The DNA of the CDR3 is TGTGCCAGCAGAGCAGGGCCCAATCAGCCCCAGCATTTT. The chain recombines TRBV2 with TRBJ1-5; perhaps TRBD1 as D (5 bases). Germline CDR1 SNHLY, CDR2 FYNNEI. The CDR3 covers 13 residues. V lost 6 bases to trimming and J lost 3 bases, with 9 bases between them.

The chain links TRBV7-2 to TRBJ1-5; possibly TRBD1 for D (5 bases). V lost 0 bases, J lost 5 bases, and 23 bases lay in between. This CDR3 is 19 amino acids long. Germline lookup yields CDR1 SGHTA and CDR2 FQGNSA. Here the CDR3 DNA reads TGTGCCAGCAGCTTAGCCCCCGTGAGGGGCGCGACCAGGGATCAGCCCCAGCATTTT. It yields the protein CASSLAPVRGATRDQPQHF.

This chain uses TRBV7-2 with TRBJ2-5, with 12 positions matching TRBD1. The germline V gene has CDR1 SGHTA and CDR2 FQGNSA. The CDR3 consists of 15 residues. Germline trimming cut 5 bases from V and 5 bases from J; bases unmatched to any gene: 6. CDR3 nucleotide sequence: TGTGCCAGCAGCGCGAGGGGACAGGGGGCGGAGACCCAGTACTTC. It yields the protein CASSARGQGAETQYF.

The V and J genes are TRBV7-2 and TRBJ2-6, with D unresolved. Germline values: CDR1 SGHTA, CDR2 FQGNSA. This CDR3 has 16 residues. Trimming removed 4 bases at V and 0 bases at J, with 10 bases between. The CDR3 loop is CASSYRGPSGANVLTF. CDR3 nucleotide sequence: TGTGCCAGCAGCTACCGCGGCCCCTCTGGGGCCAACGTCCTGACTTTC.

This chain connects TRBV10-1 to TRBJ2-5; perhaps D is TRBD1 or TRBD2 (6 bases each). This CDR3 has 16 amino acids. Between the trimmed V and J ends, which lost 0 bases and 1 base, there was a span of 12 bases. Germline CDR1 WNHNN, CDR2 SYGVQD (reference sequence). The CDR3 reads CASSESIWGAQETQYF. As DNA, the CDR3 is TGCGCCAGCAGTGAGTCGATTTGGGGGGCCCAAGAGACCCAGTACTTC.

CDR3 amino acids: CASSENLPAGQGDTEAFF. The CDR3 DNA sequence: TGTGCCAGCAGTGAAAACTTGCCCGCCGGCCAGGGGGACACTGAAGCTTTCTTT. The V gene is TRBV2, the J gene TRBJ1-1; TRBD1 matches at 7 bases. CDR3 length: 18 amino acids. Trimming took 2 bases from V and 3 from J; bases not matched to a gene: 15. Per germline, CDR1 SNHLY and CDR2 FYNNEI.

This sequence joins TRBV5-1 and TRBJ1-4; D possibly corresponds to TRBD1 (5 bases). Germline V gene lookup returns CDR1 SGHRS and CDR2 YFSETQ. Trimming removed 0 bases at V and 11 bases at J, with 26 bases between. The CDR3 extends over 18 amino acids. CDR3 protein: CASSLAGAQGSADYKLFF. The CDR3 coding sequence is TGCGCCAGCAGCTTGGCCGGTGCCCAGGGATCCGCCGATTACAAACTGTTTTTT.

V is TRBV5-4 and J is TRBJ2-7; D perhaps matches TRBD2 (5 bases). The CDR3 contains 13 residues. Germline CDR1 and CDR2: SGHNT and YYREEE (reference sequence). V lost 2 bases to trimming and J lost 7 bases, with 13 bases between them. Written as DNA, the CDR3 is TGTGCCAGCAGCTTCGATCGACTAAGGGAGCAGTACTTC. Translated, it gives CASSFDRLREQYF.

V and J are TRBV27 and TRBJ1-4; no definite D call. The germline gives CDR1 MNHEY, CDR2 SMNVEV (reference sequence). Trimming left V 7 bases short and J 0 bases short, with 9 bases between. CDR3 length: 14 residues. CDR3 region: CASTILATNEKLFF. Here the CDR3 DNA reads TGTGCCAGCACTATCCTGGCAACTAATGAAAAACTGTTTTTT.

The chain couples TRBV18 to TRBJ1-6; perhaps TRBD1 as D (5 bases). CDR3 length equals 13 residues. Germline CDR1 reads KGHSH; CDR2 reads LQKENI. The V end lost 5 bases, the J end lost 7 bases, and 9 bases lay between the germline ends. CDR3 protein: CASSSSGNSPLHF. CDR3 sequence (DNA): TGTGCCAGCTCATCTTCAGGGAATTCACCCCTCCACTTT.

The chain combines TRBV25-1 with TRBJ1-5, with D unclear. Trimming stripped 2 bases from V and 6 bases from J, with 8 bases between. CDR3 length: 13 residues. CDR1 and CDR2 (germline): MGHDK, SYGVNS. For the CDR3, the DNA is TGTGCCAGCAGTGAAGGTGGCCGTCAGCCCCAGCATTTT. Its protein is CASSEGGRQPQHF.

The chain links TRBV5-1 to TRBJ1-1; D possibly corresponds to TRBD1 (5 bases). Trimming stripped 6 bases from V and 4 bases from J, with 16 bases between. CDR3 length: 14 amino acids. In germline, CDR1 is SGHRS, CDR2 YFSETQ. DNA for the CDR3: TGCGCCAGCACTCAAGGTCGGGGGAGCACTGAAGCTTTCTTT. The encoded protein is CASTQGRGSTEAFF.

V and J are TRBV15 and TRBJ1-1, with 7 bases fitting TRBD1. With V trimmed by 3 bases and J by 1 base, 2 bases remained unmatched. Germline CDR1 and CDR2: LNHNV and YYDKDF (reference sequence). This CDR3 has 14 amino acids. In nucleotides, the CDR3 is TGTGCCACCAGCAGTTCAGGGGGGAACACTGAAGCTTTCTTT. As protein: CATSSSGGNTEAFF.

V and J are TRBV28 and TRBJ2-1; D is perhaps TRBD2 (6 bases). The germline V gene encodes CDR1 MDHEN and CDR2 SYDVKM. CDR3 length: 14 residues. The germline V and J ends were trimmed by 6 bases and 6 bases, with 15 bases remaining between them. For the CDR3, the DNA is TGTGCCAGCAGCACGCCGGGGACTCTCAATGAGCAGTTCTTC. Its translation: CASSTPGTLNEQFF.